These T cell receptor beta chains were read from a single sample in a study of blood T cell repertoires in COVID-19. The data were produced by immunoSEQ multiplex PCR, yet TCRdb's version contains in-frame clones alone and is incomplete. The sample has 160,000 or so clones; 81% are singletons. The sample was peripheral blood. These receptors all come from a man aged 60 to 69 with active or convalescent COVID-19. Each CDR3 is given with its conserved first and last residue. D genes are given only for firm matches. Clone size is not always given. Where it is, it says once, few, many or a class for expanded clones.

cdr3_aa,cdr3_nt,d_call,v_call,j_call,clone_size
CASSRKRGTGGNEKLFF,TGTGCCAGCAGCCGCAAGCGGGGGACAGGGGGTAATGAAAAACTGTTTTTT,TRBD1,TRBV3-1/TRBV3-2,TRBJ1-4,.
CASIEGITGEGNSPLHF,TGTGCCAGCATCGAAGGGATAACAGGGGAAGGGAATTCACCCCTCCACTTT,TRBD1,TRBV2,TRBJ1-6,few
CASSLAGAGSTDTQYF,TGCGCCAGCAGCCTGGCGGGAGCAGGGAGCACAGATACGCAGTATTTT,TRBD2,TRBV5-1,TRBJ2-3,.
CASSLEETAREAFF,TGCGCCAGCAGCTTGGAGGAGACAGCAAGAGAAGCTTTCTTT,.,TRBV5-1,TRBJ1-1,.
CASSSRTGSSYEQYF,TGTGCCAGCAGCTCCCGGACAGGGAGCTCCTACGAGCAGTACTTC,TRBD1,TRBV7-9,TRBJ2-7,.
CASSELRGLVYEQYF,TGTGCCAGCAGTGAATTAAGGGGACTAGTCTACGAGCAGTACTTC,TRBD2,TRBV25-1,TRBJ2-7,once
CASSLSGDRSYEQYF,TGTGCCAGCAGTTTATCGGGCGACCGTTCCTACGAGCAGTACTTC,.,TRBV27,TRBJ2-7,once
CASTQGTVTGELFF,TGTGCCAGCACCCAGGGTACGGTCACCGGGGAGCTGTTTTTT,.,TRBV19,TRBJ2-2,once
CASTEGAGDQETQYF,TGTGCCAGCACGGAAGGAGCGGGAGACCAAGAGACCCAGTACTTC,TRBD2,TRBV5-4,TRBJ2-5,.
CASRFSGSGELFF,TGTGCCAGCAGGTTTAGCGGGAGCGGGGAGCTGTTTTTT,TRBD2,TRBV12-3/TRBV12-4,TRBJ2-2,.
CASAGQNNYGYTF,TGTGCCAGCGCGGGACAGAACAACTATGGCTACACCTTC,TRBD1,TRBV6-5,TRBJ1-2,.
CASSGQTSGIYNEQFF,TGTGCCAGCAGTGGACAGACTAGCGGGATCTACAATGAGCAGTTCTTC,TRBD2,TRBV25-1,TRBJ2-1,.
CASSSRTGALEAFF,TGTGCCAGCAGCTCCCGGACAGGTGCCCTAGAGGCTTTCTTT,TRBD1,TRBV11-2,TRBJ1-1,.
CASSPETGAQPQHF,TGTGCCAGCTCACCTGAAACAGGGGCCCAGCCCCAGCATTTT,TRBD1,TRBV18,TRBJ1-5,.
CASSQWGTNTEAFF,TGTGCCAGCAGCCAGTGGGGCACGAACACTGAAGCTTTCTTT,.,TRBV9,TRBJ1-1,.
CASSPGQGSSGANVLTF,TGTGCCAGCAGCCCCGGACAGGGGAGCTCTGGGGCCAACGTCCTGACTTTC,TRBD1,TRBV11-2,TRBJ2-6,.
CASSPLPRTGANEKLFF,TGTGCCAGCTCTCCACTCCCCCGGACAGGTGCTAATGAAAAACTGTTTTTT,TRBD1,TRBV18,TRBJ1-4,.
CASSVTGLYNEQFF,TGCGCCAGCAGCGTGACAGGCCTCTACAATGAGCAGTTCTTC,.,TRBV10-1,TRBJ2-1,.
CASRTPHPGDYEQYF,TGTGCCAGCAGAACCCCCCACCCAGGGGACTACGAGCAGTACTTC,.,TRBV2,TRBJ2-7,.
CASSDPGLAVYEQYF,TGTGCCAGCAGCGACCCGGGACTAGCCGTCTACGAGCAGTACTTC,TRBD2,TRBV6-6,TRBJ2-7,.
CASSKRVRADSNQPQHF,TGTGCCAGTAGTAAGAGGGTGAGGGCCGATAGCAATCAGCCCCAGCATTTT,.,TRBV19,TRBJ1-5,.
CASSLRQSTTDTQYF,TGTGCCAGCAGCCTGCGACAATCCACCACAGATACGCAGTATTTT,.,TRBV11-2,TRBJ2-3,.
CASIKGLSGSSYNEQFF,TGTGCCAGCATTAAAGGCTTGAGCGGAAGCTCCTACAATGAGCAGTTCTTC,.,TRBV11-2,TRBJ2-1,.
CASSYSMVAGETQYF,TGTGCCAGCAGTTACTCCATGGTAGCGGGAGAGACCCAGTACTTC,TRBD2,TRBV6-5,TRBJ2-5,once
CASSYSGRKRNTEAFF,TGTGCCAGCAGTTACTCGGGCAGGAAGAGGAACACTGAAGCTTTCTTT,.,TRBV6-5,TRBJ1-1,.
CASSVDRSSGNTIYF,TGTGCCAGTAGTGTGGACAGAAGCTCTGGAAACACCATATATTTT,.,TRBV19,TRBJ1-3,once
CASSWGDTGELFF,TGTGCCAGCAGCTGGGGGGACACCGGGGAGCTGTTTTTT,.,TRBV11-2,TRBJ2-2,.
CASRPGHSNTEAFF,TGTGCCAGCAGGCCGGGACACTCGAACACTGAAGCTTTCTTT,.,TRBV6-5,TRBJ1-1,.
CASSLTGGTQPQHF,TGTGCCAGCAGTTTGACAGGGGGAACTCAGCCCCAGCATTTT,TRBD1,TRBV27,TRBJ1-5,.
CASRVQGSLEAFF,TGTGCCAGCAGAGTGCAGGGGAGCCTTGAAGCTTTCTTT,.,TRBV7-9,TRBJ1-1,.
CASSQLEYNEQFF,TGTGCCAGCAGTCAGCTAGAGTACAATGAGCAGTTCTTC,.,TRBV6-5,TRBJ2-1,.
CATSRVQGSGNTIYF,TGTGCCACCAGCAGAGTACAGGGGTCCGGAAACACCATATATTTT,TRBD1,TRBV15,TRBJ1-3,.
CASSQSMKQGGSNYGYTF,TGCGCCAGCAGTCAATCGATGAAACAGGGGGGCTCTAACTATGGCTACACCTTC,TRBD1,TRBV23-1,TRBJ1-2,.
CASGGTSGTSSYNEQFF,TGTGCCAGCGGGGGGACTAGCGGGACAAGCTCCTACAATGAGCAGTTCTTC,TRBD2,TRBV5-4,TRBJ2-1,.
CASSQVSFSGNTIYF,TGTGCCAGCAGCCAAGTTTCCTTCTCTGGAAACACCATATATTTT,.,TRBV3-1/TRBV3-2,TRBJ1-3,.
CAISEPVNYGYTF,TGTGCCATCAGTGAACCAGTGAACTATGGCTACACCTTC,.,TRBV10-3,TRBJ1-2,.
CASSPGEITEAFF,TGTGCCAGCAGTCCAGGGGAGATTACTGAAGCTTTCTTT,.,TRBV27,TRBJ1-1,.
CASTHKEGPYEQYF,TGCGCCAGCACCCACAAGGAGGGCCCCTACGAGCAGTACTTC,.,TRBV5-1,TRBJ2-7,.
CASSTGTSREQYF,TGTGCCAGTAGTACCGGGACTTCGAGGGAGCAGTACTTC,.,TRBV19,TRBJ2-7,.
CASSPGGGYDEQFF,TGTGCCAGCTCACCAGGCGGCGGGTACGATGAGCAGTTCTTC,.,TRBV18,TRBJ2-1,.
CASSEDFLGGWNTEAFF,TGTGCCAGCAGTGAAGACTTCTTGGGAGGCTGGAACACTGAAGCTTTCTTT,.,TRBV6-1,TRBJ1-1,.
CASSEQGGSPLHF,TGCGCCAGCAGTGAGCAGGGTGGATCACCCCTCCACTTT,.,TRBV10-2,TRBJ1-6,.
CASSPPRAGGPRNEQFF,TGTGCCAGCTCACCACCGAGAGCGGGAGGGCCGAGGAATGAGCAGTTCTTC,TRBD2,TRBV18,TRBJ2-1,.
CASSLKDREVGGYTF,TGTGCCAGCAGCTTGAAAGACAGGGAAGTGGGGGGCTACACCTTC,TRBD1,TRBV5-5,TRBJ1-2,few
CASSSSGGRTGELFF,TGTGCCAGCAGCTCTAGCGGGGGGCGCACCGGGGAGCTGTTTTTT,TRBD2,TRBV7-8,TRBJ2-2,.
CASSPGGQAPSYEQYF,TGTGCCAGCAGCCCCGGGGGGCAGGCACCCTCCTACGAGCAGTACTTC,.,TRBV11-3,TRBJ2-7,few
CASSPYRTDYGYTF,TGTGCCAGCAGCCCTTACCGGACAGACTATGGCTACACCTTC,.,TRBV7-2,TRBJ1-2,.